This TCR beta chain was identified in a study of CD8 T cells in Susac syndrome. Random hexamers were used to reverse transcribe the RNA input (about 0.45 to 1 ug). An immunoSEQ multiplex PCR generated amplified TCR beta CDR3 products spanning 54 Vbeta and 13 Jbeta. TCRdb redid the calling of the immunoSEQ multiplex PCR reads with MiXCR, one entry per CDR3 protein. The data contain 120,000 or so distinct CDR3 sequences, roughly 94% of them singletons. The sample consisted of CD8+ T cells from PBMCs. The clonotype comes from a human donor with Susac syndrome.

The CDR3 here is CSAWAPGATDEQYF. CDR3 DNA sequence: TGCAGTGCTTGGGCCCCGGGGGCGACGGACGAGCAGTACTTC. V usage is TRBV20-1 and J usage is TRBJ2-7, with D possibly called TRBD1 or TRBD2 (6 bases each). V was shortened by 5 bases and J by 5 bases, with 19 bases between the two germline ends. This CDR3 has 14 residues. Germline CDR1 is DFQATT and CDR2 is SNEGSKA (reference sequence).